This T cell receptor (beta chain) was recorded in a study of blood T cell repertoires in COVID-19. Sequenced by immunoSEQ multiplex PCR; TCRdb stores in-frame clones only, minus some. This table holds 150,000 to 200,000 clones, about 89% found once. The ends lost 4 bases at V and 2 bases at J; junction bases unmatched: 2. The germline gives CDR1 SEHNR, CDR2 FQNEAQ (reference sequence). The CDR3 is 16 amino acids. V is TRBV7-9 and J is TRBJ2-3, with TRBD2 matching 14 bases. This TCR derives from a man younger than 30 who had recovered from COVID-19. The sample taken for sequencing was peripheral blood. The CDR3 loop is CASSSGLAGATDTQYF. Written as DNA, the CDR3 is TGTGCCAGCAGCTCGGGACTAGCGGGAGCCACAGATACGCAGTATTTT.